This T cell receptor (beta chain) was profiled in a study of T cells expressing NK-cell markers. Study at large: According to the study, TCR beta repertoires originated from sorted CD3+CD56+NKG2C+, CD3+CD56+NKG2C- and CD3+CD56-NKG2C+ T cells. HCMV seropositivity characterized seven of the eight sequenced donors, and seronegativity one.

The CDR3 length is 16 residues. Germline CDR1 and CDR2: SGHKS and YYEKEE (reference sequence). General study points: Over 5 donors had dominant NKG2C+ clonotypes that comprised about 1.0-8% of their CD8+ T cells.

About this clonotype itself: Its antigen is not known.

TCRdb reprocessed the 5' RACE reads and reports one entry per CDR3 protein, with no DNA. Recorded for this sample: roughly 23,000 distinct CDR3 sequences. The source of this sequence is a man aged 18 to 69 in good health. The rearrangement uses TRBV5-5 and TRBJ2-3; TCRdb selects TRBD1, and the lack of DNA leaves this call unchecked. Material for sequencing was blood T cells: a sorted CD56 or NKG2C T cell subset, CD4+ or CD8+ T cells, or bulk PBMC T cells (not recorded which). The CDR3 region is CASSLEGIGGTDTQYF.